The 27 T cell receptor beta chains given below trace back to one sample, sequenced in a study of spatial heterogeneity in lung cancer. The time point is: sample taken at primary tumor resection. Tumor, nontumor lung or frozen PBMC supplied whole RNA, sequenced without sorting. TCRdb fed the 5' RACE reads into MiXCR, producing one record per CDR3 protein. There are 14,000 to 15,000 distinct CDR3 sequences in the sample; 10% to 11% occur only once, and around 30% lies in the top ten. Sequences were derived from PBMCs, sampled at surgery. These receptors all come from a female donor with early-stage non-small cell lung cancer.

The chain combines TRBV6-6 with TRBJ1-1, with D hard to call. The CDR3 covers 13 residues. CDR1 is MNHNY and CDR2 is SVGAGI in the germline V gene (reference sequence). Trimming stripped 8 bases from V and 1 base from J, with 11 bases between. The CDR3 region has the DNA TGTGCCAGCGGTATTGGCACGAACACTGAAGCTTTCTTT. Amino acids: CASGIGTNTEAFF.

This clonotype came up many times. The CDR3 loop reads CASSPWTRGTDTQYF. DNA of the CDR3: TGTGCCAGCAGCCCGTGGACAAGGGGAACAGATACGCAGTATTTT. The chain couples TRBV7-9 to TRBJ2-3; possible D gene TRBD1, 5 bases. The length of the CDR3 is 15 residues. Germline CDR1 SEHNR, CDR2 FQNEAQ (reference sequence). V lost 5 bases and J lost 3, with 15 bases in between.

J is TRBJ2-5 and V is TRBV11-2, with TRBD1 matching over 10 bases. This CDR3 contains 16 residues. The J segment lost 5 bases and the V segment lost 6 bases, leaving 12 bases of the junction unmatched. The germline V gene has CDR1 SGHAT and CDR2 FQNNGV. CDR3 residues: CASRLRTGTGVETQYF. CDR3 sequence (DNA): TGTGCCAGCAGACTAAGGACCGGGACAGGGGTGGAGACCCAGTACTTC. The whole variable domain, filled in from reference TRBV11-2 and TRBJ2-5, reads EAGVAQSPRYKIIEKRQSVAFWCNPISGHATLYWYQQILGQGPKLLIQFQNNGVVDDSQLPKDRFSAERLKGVDSTLKIQPAKLEDSAVYLCASRLRTGTGVETQYFGPGTRLLVL.

This clonotype was picked up many times. The chain combines TRBV4-2 with TRBJ2-2; 11 bases agree with TRBD2. Unmatched junction bases numbered 19, after V lost 0 bases and J lost 4 bases. The CDR3 is 22 residues long. The germline V gene has CDR1 LGHNA and CDR2 YNFKEQ. The CDR3 bases are TGTGCCAGCAGCCAAGATCTATCGAAGACTAGCGGGGTACTCCGGCCCACCGGGGAGCTGTTTTTT. Translating it yields CASSQDLSKTSGVLRPTGELFF.

This clonotype has at least ten counts. This chain connects TRBV21-1 to TRBJ2-5; the D call TRBD1 from the table was never checked on the DNA. TRBV21-1 is a documented pseudogene. The CDR3 runs to 16 residues. The CDR3 loop reads CASSDLDKGYQETQYF. The CDR3 bases are TGTGCCAGCAGCGATCTGGACAAGGGTTACCAAGAGACCCAGTACTTC.

This clonotype has a count of ten or more. The gene calls are TRBV7-6 and TRBJ2-4; D unresolved. The V and J ends lost 1 base and 2 bases respectively, with 9 bases between them. CDR3 length equals 15 residues. Germline CDR1 SGHVS, CDR2 FNYEAQ. The CDR3, as DNA: TGTGCCAGCAGCTTAGTTCCGGATCCCAAAAACATTCAGTACTTC. Its protein is CASSLVPDPKNIQYF.

This clonotype was found many times. This chain joins TRBV24-1 and TRBJ2-3, with 12 positions matching TRBD1. The CDR3 spans 16 residues. Germline V gene lookup returns CDR1 KGHDR and CDR2 SFDVKD. The J segment lost 4 bases and the V segment lost 2 bases, leaving 3 bases of the junction unmatched. The CDR3 here is CATSDSGTGGPDTQYF. CDR3 DNA: TGTGCCACCAGTGATTCAGGGACAGGGGGCCCAGATACGCAGTATTTT.

This clonotype was counted many times. The chain links TRBV10-2 to TRBJ1-2, with 9 bases lining up with TRBD1. CDR3 length: 13 residues. Per germline, CDR1 WSHSY and CDR2 SAAADI. V shed 6 bases, J shed 4 bases, and the junction held 3 bases outside the gene matches. The CDR3 coding sequence is TGCGCCAGCAGAGAGACAGGGGGCTATGGCTACACCTTC. This encodes CASRETGGYGYTF.

The chain joins TRBV13 to TRBJ1-1; D gene unclear. The CDR3 extends over 15 amino acids. The germline V gene encodes CDR1 PRHDT and CDR2 FYEKMQ (reference sequence). Trimming removed 3 bases at V and 1 base at J, with 12 bases between. The CDR3 nucleotides are TGTGCCAGCAGCTTCCGATTGCGACCGAACACTGAAGCTTTCTTT. Protein: CASSFRLRPNTEAFF.

This clonotype has at least ten counts. The chain couples TRBV20-1 to TRBJ2-5, with D tentatively TRBD2 (5 bases). Germline V gene lookup returns CDR1 DFQATT and CDR2 SNEGSKA (reference sequence). This CDR3 is 12 amino acids long. V was trimmed by 6 bases and J by 5 bases, leaving 13 bases between them. The CDR3 protein is CSASGSGETQYF. In nucleotides, the CDR3 is TGCAGTGCCAGCGGTAGTGGGGAGACCCAGTACTTC.

V is TRBV11-3 and J is TRBJ2-3, with unresolved D. V lost 2 bases and J 6 bases, leaving 9 bases between the germline ends. Germline V CDR1 and CDR2: SGHNT, YENEEA. This CDR3 comprises 13 residues. Written as DNA, the CDR3 is TGTGCCAGCAGCTTATCCCCCGGTGATACGCAGTATTTT. This sequence encodes CASSLSPGDTQYF.

This clonotype was counted ten times or more. The V call is TRBV7-9, the J call TRBJ1-1; D not certain. This CDR3 region has 14 residues. The germline V and J ends were trimmed by 2 bases and 1 base, with 8 bases remaining between them. The germline V gene encodes CDR1 SEHNR and CDR2 FQNEAQ (reference sequence). CDR3 in amino acids: CASSLKTANTEAFF. The CDR3 DNA is TGTGCCAGCAGCTTAAAGACGGCGAACACTGAAGCTTTCTTT.

To note about this clonotype: With a much larger clone just one base away, this may be a read error. The V and J genes are TRBV5-5 and TRBJ2-1; the D is unclear. Germline CDR1 SGHKS, CDR2 YYEKEE (reference sequence). The length of the CDR3 is 12 residues. The CDR3 loop is CASSLGDNEHFF. Here the CDR3 DNA reads TGTGCCAGCAGCTTGGGAGACAATGAGCACTTCTTC.

The table lists this clonotype with many counts. The chain has TRBV9 and TRBJ2-3; tentative D call: TRBD2 (5 bases). Trimming took off 4 bases at V and 6 bases at J, with 9 bases between the two ends. Germline V gene lookup returns CDR1 SGDLS and CDR2 YYNGEE. The CDR3 is 12 amino acids. CDR3 DNA: TGTGCCAGCAGCCTACTAGGGGATACGCAGTATTTT. It specifies CASSLLGDTQYF.

This clonotype was picked up many times. This chain joins TRBV12-3 or TRBV12-4 and TRBJ1-2, with 9 bases lining up with TRBD1. The ends lost 3 bases at V and 4 bases at J; junction bases unmatched: 9. CDR3 size: 16 residues. CDR3 in amino acids: CASSFASGQGGYGYTF. In nucleotides, the CDR3 is TGTGCCAGCAGTTTTGCCTCGGGACAGGGCGGCTATGGCTACACCTTC.

This clonotype was observed at least ten times. The V call is TRBV11-2, the J call TRBJ2-5, with 10 bases that match TRBD2. The CDR3 is 18 residues long. The ends lost 0 bases at V and 4 bases at J; junction bases unmatched: 11. Germline V gives CDR1 SGHAT, CDR2 FQNNGV. CDR3 region: CASSLDGGLAGARETQYF. CDR3 in DNA: TGTGCCAGCAGCTTAGATGGGGGCCTAGCGGGGGCTCGAGAGACCCAGTACTTC. Using reference TRBV11-2 and TRBJ2-5 for the parts outside the CDR3, the full variable domain is EAGVAQSPRYKIIEKRQSVAFWCNPISGHATLYWYQQILGQGPKLLIQFQNNGVVDDSQLPKDRFSAERLKGVDSTLKIQPAKLEDSAVYLCASSLDGGLAGARETQYFGPGTRLLVL.

There are many counts of this clonotype. This chain joins TRBV28 and TRBJ1-2, with D perhaps matching TRBD1 (5 bases). The CDR3 spans 13 residues. Trimming shortened V by 1 base and J by 4 bases, and 7 bases separated the two germline ends. Germline assignment: CDR1 MDHEN and CDR2 SYDVKM. This CDR3 is CASSLSGPYGYTF. The CDR3 DNA reads as TGTGCCAGCAGTTTATCAGGGCCCTATGGCTACACCTTC.

This clonotype was counted at least ten times. This chain links TRBV29-1 with TRBJ2-3; maybe TRBD1 (6 bases). Germline lookup yields CDR1 SQVTM and CDR2 ANQGSEA. V gave up 4 bases and J gave up 6 bases, with 11 bases separating them. CDR3 length: 12 amino acids. The CDR3 spells CSVAVGQDTQYF. The CDR3 nucleotides are TGCAGCGTTGCCGTAGGACAGGATACGCAGTATTTT.

The CDR3 bases are TGCAGCGTTATCCCCGAGGGCTCTGGAAACACCATATATTTT. As protein: CSVIPEGSGNTIYF. The gene calls are TRBV29-1 and TRBJ1-3; D not certain. The CDR3 extends over 14 amino acids. Germline CDR1 reads SQVTM; CDR2 reads ANQGSEA. V lost 5 bases, J lost 0 bases, and 11 bases lay in between.

This clonotype was picked up many times. J is TRBJ2-3 and V is TRBV5-1, with D uncertain. V was clipped by 6 bases and J by 3 bases, with 14 bases between them. The CDR3 sequence is 14 residues long. Germline CDR1 is SGHRS and CDR2 is YFSETQ. Written as DNA, the CDR3 is TGCGCCAGCACCCCGTGGGCAGGTACAGATACGCAGTATTTT. Its translation is CASTPWAGTDTQYF. The full variable domain, in which reference TRBV5-1 and TRBJ2-3 provide the parts outside the CDR3, is KAGVTQTPRYLIKTRGQQVTLSCSPISGHRSVSWYQQTPGQGLQFLFEYFSETQRNKGNFPGRFSGRQFSNSRSEMNVSTLELGDSALYLCASTPWAGTDTQYFGPGTRLTVL.

There are a few counts of this clonotype. The chain employs TRBV7-8 and TRBJ1-1; D is unclear. The CDR3 runs 14 residues. Germline values: CDR1 SGHVS, CDR2 FQNEAQ. The V gene lost 4 bases and the J gene lost 1 base, with 10 bases spanning the gap. This chain's CDR3 is CASSSPVGNTEAFF. The CDR3 bases are TGTGCCAGCAGCTCGCCGGTGGGGAACACTGAAGCTTTCTTT.

This clonotype was observed many times. The chain links TRBV27 to TRBJ1-2, with TRBD1 matching 7 bases. There are 15 residues in the CDR3. CDR1 MNHEY and CDR2 SMNVEV come from the germline V gene (reference sequence). After removal of 5 bases from V and 2 bases from J, the junction contained 8 bases not matched to a gene. DNA of the CDR3: TGTGCCAGCAGTCCCCGGACAGGTGTGAACTATGGCTACACCTTC. The encoded protein is CASSPRTGVNYGYTF.

This clonotype occurred a few times. The chain joins TRBV11-2 to TRBJ2-3, with 9 bases lining up with TRBD1. There are 17 residues in the CDR3. The trim removed 0 bases at V and 4 bases at J, leaving 8 bases unmatched. CDR1 is SGHAT, CDR2 FQNNGV, per germline. In nucleotides, the CDR3 is TGTGCCAGCAGCTTAGATGGGACAGGGTTCCCTCCAGATACGCAGTATTTT. Translating it yields CASSLDGTGFPPDTQYF. Combining the CDR3 with reference TRBV11-2 and TRBJ2-3 gives the whole variable domain EAGVAQSPRYKIIEKRQSVAFWCNPISGHATLYWYQQILGQGPKLLIQFQNNGVVDDSQLPKDRFSAERLKGVDSTLKIQPAKLEDSAVYLCASSLDGTGFPPDTQYFGPGTRLTVL.

This clonotype was seen repeatedly, ten times or more. DNA of the CDR3: TGTGCCAGCAGATCGTCGGGGATTCTCTATGGCTACACCTTC. Translation: CASRSSGILYGYTF. The chain recombines TRBV11-2 with TRBJ1-2; D uncertain. The CDR3 sequence is 14 residues long. The germline V gene has CDR1 SGHAT and CDR2 FQNNGV. The ends were cut back, 6 bases at V and 4 bases at J, with 15 bases in the middle.

V and J are TRBV19 and TRBJ2-5, with D possibly TRBD1 on 5 matching bases. CDR1 and CDR2 from the germline V gene are LNHDA and SQIVND (reference sequence). V was shortened by 4 bases and J by 2 bases, with 14 bases between the two germline ends. This CDR3 contains 15 residues. The CDR3 loop is CASSNLGATQETQYF. The CDR3, as DNA: TGTGCCAGTAGTAACTTAGGGGCTACACAAGAGACCCAGTACTTC. The full variable domain, completed using reference TRBV19 and TRBJ2-5, is DGGITQSPKYLFRKEGQNVTLSCEQNLNHDAMYWYRQDPGQGLRLIYYSQIVNDFQKGDIAEGYSVSREKKESFPLTVTSAQKNPTAFYLCASSNLGATQETQYFGPGTRLLVL.

The table lists this clonotype with many counts. The chain combines TRBV20-1 with TRBJ1-6; D unresolved. This CDR3 spans 16 amino acids. Trimming took 0 bases from V and 9 from J, leaving 18 bases between them. The V gene's germline CDR1 is DFQATT and CDR2 SNEGSKA (reference sequence). The CDR3 nucleotides read TGCAGTGCTAGAGAAGAATTAGGGCAGATGGGTTCACCCCTCCACTTT. This translates into CSAREELGQMGSPLHF.

A word on this clonotype: Possible read error: a much larger clone is one base away. Because it lacks the conserved phenylalanine or tryptophan at the end, this CDR3 is likely a read error. This chain connects TRBV7-2 to TRBJ2-1; D possibly corresponds to TRBD2 (6 bases). The CDR3 totals 14 residues. Germline V gene sequence: CDR1 SGHTA, CDR2 FQGNSA. V lost 4 bases to trimming and J lost 5 bases, with 12 bases between them. This chain's CDR3 is CASSWGGSDNEQFS. The CDR3 coding sequence is TGTGCCAGCAGCTGGGGAGGTAGCGACAATGAGCAGTTCTCC.